These 20 T cell receptor beta chains were all obtained from the same sample, sequenced in a study of early T cells in non-severe SARS-CoV-2 infection. TCRdb reprocessed the 5' RACE reads via MiXCR and lists one record per CDR3 protein. The sample lists approximately 90,000 distinct CDR3 sequences; approximately 16% were seen once. The starting material was whole blood, obtained at baseline. These receptors originate from an adult who was a healthcare worker with PCR-confirmed SARS-CoV-2 infection or an uninfected control (not recorded which).

The chain joins TRBV3-1 to TRBJ2-1, with TRBD2 matching over 11 bases. The CDR3 has 14 residues. V gave up 2 bases and J gave up 7 bases; unmatched junction bases: 1. In germline, CDR1 is LGHDT, CDR2 YNNKEL (reference sequence). For the CDR3, the DNA is TGTGCCAGCAGCCAAATAGCGGGAGGGAATGAGCAGTTCTTC. This sequence encodes CASSQIAGGNEQFF.

The chain has TRBV5-1 and TRBJ1-1, with D unresolved. The V and J ends lost 3 bases and 2 bases respectively, with 14 bases between them. Germline V gene sequence: CDR1 SGHRS, CDR2 YFSETQ. The CDR3 sequence is 15 residues long. The CDR3 sequence: CASSSGGMVNTEAFF. In DNA, the CDR3 is TGCGCCAGCAGCTCGGGCGGGATGGTCAACACTGAAGCTTTCTTT.

This clonotype was detected a few times. The chain joins TRBV29-1 to TRBJ2-7; possible D gene TRBD1, 5 bases. Germline CDR1 reads SQVTM; CDR2 reads ANQGSEA. Trimming removed 2 bases from V and 7 bases from J, with 12 bases in between. The CDR3 is 12 amino acids. The CDR3 sequence: CSVERGIGEQYF. In DNA form, the CDR3 reads TGCAGCGTTGAAAGGGGAATCGGGGAGCAGTACTTC.

This clonotype came up many times. The gene calls are TRBV4-1 and TRBJ2-7, with TRBD1 as a possible D gene (6 bases). Trimming took off 3 bases at V and 2 bases at J, with 14 bases between the two ends. CDR1 and CDR2 (germline): MGHRA, YSYEKL. This CDR3 spans 15 amino acids. The CDR3 nucleotides are TGCGCCAGCAGCCAGGTACCGGGACATGCCTACGAGCAGTACTTC. Translation gives CASSQVPGHAYEQYF.

A remark on this clonotype: Relative to the germline gene, one junction end is altered; a read error may explain this. The chain joins TRBV6-6 to TRBJ1-1; D is undetermined. Germline V gene data show CDR1 as MNHNY and CDR2 as SVGAGI (reference sequence). The CDR3 loop spans 15 amino acids. CDR3 sequence (DNA): TGTGCCAGCAGCCGAACCCCTGTGGCGAACACTGAAGCTTTTTTT. The encoded protein is CASSRTPVANTEAFF.

The table lists this clonotype with a few counts. V gene TRBV12-3 or TRBV12-4 combines with J gene TRBJ2-5; 8 bases fit TRBD2. Trimming cost V 1 base and J 5 bases; bases outside gene matches: 6. CDR3 length equals 15 residues. CDR3 nucleotide sequence: TGTGCCAGCAGTTTAGGTAGCGGGATGGCGGAGACCCAGTACTTC. This encodes CASSLGSGMAETQYF.

This clonotype was found a few times. J is TRBJ2-5 and V is TRBV7-8; weak D call: TRBD2 (5 bases). The CDR3 has 13 residues. Trimming stripped 1 base from V and 7 bases from J, with 10 bases between. CDR1 is SGHVS, CDR2 FQNEAQ, per germline. The CDR3 region is CASSLGLAGTQYF. For the CDR3, the DNA is TGTGCCAGCAGCTTAGGTCTAGCAGGGACCCAGTACTTC.

The chain carries TRBV20-1 and TRBJ2-1; 8 bases line up with TRBD2. The CDR3 has 15 amino acids. Losses at the gene ends were 4 bases for V and 3 bases for J; bases not matched to a gene: 8. CDR1 is DFQATT and CDR2 is SNEGSKA in the germline V gene (reference sequence). The CDR3: CSAIRGLGNYNEQFF. DNA for the CDR3: TGCAGTGCTATAAGGGGACTAGGAAACTACAATGAGCAGTTCTTC.

This chain uses TRBV6-6 with TRBJ2-3; 7 bases are a match to TRBD2. Germline assignment: CDR1 MNHNY and CDR2 SVGAGI (reference sequence). The junction had 6 bases not matched to a gene; V was cut back by 2 bases and J by 4 bases. The length of the CDR3 is 15 residues. CDR3 region: CASSYRGSEADTQYF. Written as DNA, the CDR3 is TGTGCCAGCAGTTACCGCGGGAGTGAGGCAGATACGCAGTATTTT.

This clonotype has a handful of counts. The chain carries TRBV20-1 and TRBJ2-1; TRBD2 matches 9 bases. Germline CDR1 reads DFQATT; CDR2 reads SNEGSKA (reference sequence). This CDR3 comprises 16 residues. After removal of 5 bases from V and 3 bases from J, the junction contained 11 bases not matched to a gene. The CDR3 DNA is TGCAGTGCTCGGGCCGATTGGACTAGCGTCTACAATGAGCAGTTCTTC. Amino acid sequence: CSARADWTSVYNEQFF.

V usage is TRBV7-9 and J usage is TRBJ1-5; D gene ambiguous. With 1 base removed from V and 6 bases from J, the gap between germline ends came to 4 bases. The CDR3 runs 12 residues. CDR1 and CDR2 from the germline V gene are SEHNR and FQNEAQ (reference sequence). This chain's CDR3 is CASSLDSQPQHF. The CDR3 DNA is TGTGCCAGCAGCTTAGACAGTCAGCCCCAGCATTTT.

This chain uses TRBV5-1 with TRBJ1-1; 9 bases line up with TRBD1. In germline, CDR1 is SGHRS, CDR2 YFSETQ. The CDR3 is made up of 13 amino acids. Trimming took 4 bases from V and 8 from J; bases not matched to a gene: 6. The CDR3 spells CASSTGTGSEAFF. CDR3 nucleotide sequence: TGCGCCAGCAGCACCGGGACAGGGTCGGAAGCTTTCTTT.

V usage is TRBV20-1 and J usage is TRBJ2-7; 10 bases agree with TRBD1. The V gene end was trimmed by 3 bases and the J gene end by 5 bases; junction bases not matched to a gene: 4. This CDR3 has 13 residues. Per the germline V gene, CDR1 is DFQATT and CDR2 is SNEGSKA (reference sequence). CDR3 in amino acids: CSARGQGIDEQYF. CDR3 sequence (DNA): TGCAGTGCTAGGGGACAGGGGATCGACGAGCAGTACTTC.

This clonotype was recorded at least ten times. Its ends do not fully match the called genes, so a read error is possible. V and J are TRBV24-1 and TRBJ1-4; the match to TRBD1 covers 8 bases. This CDR3 has 9 residues. Germline values: CDR1 KGHDR, CDR2 SFDVKD. This CDR3 reads CATGTGNLF. CDR3 in DNA: TGTGCCACCGGGACAGGAAATCTTTTT.

The chain combines TRBV20-1 with TRBJ2-6; D gene unclear. V lost 6 bases and J lost 0, with 12 bases in between. The CDR3 has 15 amino acids. Germline V gene lookup returns CDR1 DFQATT and CDR2 SNEGSKA (reference sequence). In nucleotides, the CDR3 is TGCAGTGCCTTAGCTGCAAACTCTGGGGCCAACGTCCTGACTTTC. Its translation is CSALAANSGANVLTF.

This clonotype came up a few times. This rearrangement joins TRBV20-1 to TRBJ1-6; D uncertain. The CDR3 length is 13 residues. Germline V CDR1 and CDR2: DFQATT, SNEGSKA (reference sequence). The V and J ends lost 0 bases and 9 bases respectively, with 9 bases between them. The CDR3 loop is CSARDPRPSPLHF. DNA of the CDR3: TGCAGTGCTAGAGACCCCCGCCCTTCACCCCTCCACTTT.

This clonotype was counted a few times. V gene TRBV20-1 combines with J gene TRBJ2-3; unclear D gene. CDR1 and CDR2 from the germline V gene are DFQATT and SNEGSKA (reference sequence). The length of the CDR3 is 14 residues. V was shortened by 3 bases and J by 1 base, with 11 bases between the two germline ends. CDR3 nucleotides: TGCAGTGCTAGTCAAGGCAGAGGCACAGATACGCAGTATTTT. Translated: CSASQGRGTDTQYF.

The rearrangement joins TRBV5-1 to TRBJ2-1; D call uncertain. Deletions cut 1 base from V and 4 bases from J, with 6 bases between. Germline assignment: CDR1 SGHRS and CDR2 YFSETQ. This CDR3 is 13 amino acids long. The CDR3 region is CASSLIEYNEQFF. The CDR3 DNA is TGCGCCAGCAGCTTGATAGAGTACAATGAGCAGTTCTTC.

The chain combines TRBV21-1 with TRBJ2-7; TRBD1 was called by the table and not checked on the DNA. TRBV21-1 is recorded as a pseudogene. This CDR3 spans 17 amino acids. The CDR3, as DNA: TGTGCCAGCAGCGCCTGTCGCCGGGACAGGGCTGTCTACGAGCAGTACTTC. Translation: CASSACRRDRAVYEQYF.

This clonotype was observed at least ten times. The chain links TRBV27 to TRBJ1-2; 8 bases are shared with TRBD1. The CDR3 has 12 amino acids. The trim removed 6 bases at V and 7 bases at J, leaving 4 bases unmatched. Germline assignment: CDR1 MNHEY and CDR2 SMNVEV (reference sequence). CDR3 DNA sequence: TGTGCCAGCAGACAGGGGGGCAGTGGCTACACCTTC. This codes for CASRQGGSGYTF.